The 11 T cell receptor beta chains below come from one sample, sequenced in a study of cytomegalovirus exposure and HLA in healthy donors. With 60 Vbeta and 13 Jbeta primers, the PCR was carried out. Here immunoSEQ multiplex PCR was the method, and the copy in TCRdb shows in-frame clones only, minus some. The data hold 40,000 to 55,000 clones, with about 77% observed a single time. The specimen was PBMCs. These TCRs come from a woman aged 40 to 50 in good health and CMV-seropositive.

The table lists this clone with a few counts. The gene calls are TRBV28 and TRBJ1-2; tentative D call: TRBD1 (5 bases). Trimming pared 5 bases from V and 2 bases from J, leaving 9 bases between. Germline V gives CDR1 MDHEN, CDR2 SYDVKM. The CDR3 totals 13 residues. The CDR3 DNA follows: TGTGCCAGCAGTCCGACAGCGAACTATGGCTACACCTTC. Translated, it gives CASSPTANYGYTF.

The rearrangement uses TRBV6-4 and TRBJ1-6; TRBD1 might be the D (6 bases). Trimming cost V 4 bases and J 10 bases, with 17 bases left between them. The CDR3 consists of 15 residues. Per germline, CDR1 MRHNA and CDR2 SNTAGT. The CDR3 sequence: CASSATQQGQSPLHF. CDR3 coding DNA: TGTGCCAGCAGTGCCACCCAACAGGGCCAATCACCCCTCCACTTT.

The V and J genes are TRBV6-4 and TRBJ2-7; the D gene is possibly TRBD1 (6 bases). Trimming shortened V by 6 bases and J by 2 bases, and 17 bases separated the two germline ends. This CDR3 is built from 15 residues. CDR1 and CDR2 from the germline V gene are MRHNA and SNTAGT. The CDR3 DNA is TGTGCCAGCAGCCAACTTCCGACAGGTCCCTACGAGCAGTACTTC. Translation: CASSQLPTGPYEQYF.

J is TRBJ2-2 and V is TRBV9; no clear D. The CDR3 runs 13 residues. The germline CDR1 and CDR2 sequences are SGDLS and YYNGEE. The V end lost 4 bases, the J end lost 4 bases, and 8 bases lay between the germline ends. The CDR3 spells CASSPTVTGELFF. In nucleotides, the CDR3 is TGTGCCAGCAGCCCTACGGTCACCGGGGAGCTGTTTTTT.

In its sample, this clone was seen a few times. J is TRBJ1-1 and V is TRBV29-1; 7 bases map to TRBD1. CDR1 is SQVTM and CDR2 is ANQGSEA in the germline V gene. J lost 4 bases, V lost 7 bases, and 6 bases had no gene match. The CDR3 totals 12 residues. CDR3 nucleotide sequence: TGCAGCGCCGGACAGGCGAGCACTGAAGCTTTCTTT. Its translation is CSAGQASTEAFF.

The genes are TRBV19 and TRBJ1-2; D is uncertain. CDR1 is LNHDA and CDR2 is SQIVND in the germline V gene (reference sequence). The ends were cut back, 6 bases at V and 4 bases at J, with 12 bases in the middle. The CDR3 is 13 residues long. CDR3 amino acids: CASSPGPGYGYTF. CDR3 in DNA: TGTGCCAGTAGCCCAGGTCCCGGCTATGGCTACACCTTC.

The chain has TRBV5-6 and TRBJ1-2; D unclear. CDR1 SGHDT and CDR2 YYEEEE come from the germline V gene. The CDR3 sequence is 12 residues long. Trimming cost V 8 bases and J 4 bases, with 12 bases left between them. The CDR3 DNA follows: TGTGCCAGTACCCCAGGTGGCTATGGCTACACCTTC. It encodes CASTPGGYGYTF.

The V and J genes are TRBV5-1 and TRBJ2-1; D unresolved. From germline, CDR1 is SGHRS and CDR2 YFSETQ. CDR3 length equals 16 residues. V dropped 1 base and J dropped 0 bases, with 11 bases sitting between them. The CDR3 loop reads CASSLSQSGSYNEQFF. In nucleotides, the CDR3 is TGCGCCAGCAGCTTGAGCCAGTCGGGCTCCTACAATGAGCAGTTCTTC.

In its sample, this clone was seen a few times. V and J are TRBV29-1 and TRBJ2-5; D possibly corresponds to TRBD2 (7 bases). Trimming took off 2 bases at V and 7 bases at J, with 8 bases between the two ends. The CDR3 covers 11 residues. CDR1 and CDR2 from the germline V gene are SQVTM and ANQGSEA. The CDR3 loop reads CSVERGGTQYF. The CDR3 nucleotides read TGCAGCGTTGAAAGGGGGGGGACCCAGTACTTC.

This CDR3 is CASSKLAGGRSDTQYF. The CDR3 nucleotides read TGTGCCAGCAGCAAACTAGCGGGGGGCCGGTCAGATACGCAGTATTTT. The chain recombines TRBV7-6 with TRBJ2-3, with 12 positions matching TRBD2. The CDR3 is made up of 16 amino acids. V gave up 5 bases and J gave up 4 bases; unmatched junction bases: 7. Germline V gives CDR1 SGHVS, CDR2 FNYEAQ. Complete variable domain (other parts from reference TRBV7-6 and TRBJ2-3): GAGVSQSPRYKVTKRGQDVALRCDPISGHVSLYWYRQALGQGPEFLTYFNYEAQQDKSGLPNDRFSAERPEGSISTLTIQRTEQRDSAMYRCASSKLAGGRSDTQYFGPGTRLTVL.

The V and J genes are TRBV25-1 and TRBJ2-6; D not resolved. Deletions cut 1 base from V and 0 bases from J, with 4 bases between. The CDR3 totals 15 residues. Germline CDR1 MGHDK, CDR2 SYGVNS. CDR3 protein: CASSELSSGANVLTF. CDR3 coding DNA: TGTGCCAGCAGTGAATTGAGCTCTGGGGCCAACGTCCTGACTTTC.